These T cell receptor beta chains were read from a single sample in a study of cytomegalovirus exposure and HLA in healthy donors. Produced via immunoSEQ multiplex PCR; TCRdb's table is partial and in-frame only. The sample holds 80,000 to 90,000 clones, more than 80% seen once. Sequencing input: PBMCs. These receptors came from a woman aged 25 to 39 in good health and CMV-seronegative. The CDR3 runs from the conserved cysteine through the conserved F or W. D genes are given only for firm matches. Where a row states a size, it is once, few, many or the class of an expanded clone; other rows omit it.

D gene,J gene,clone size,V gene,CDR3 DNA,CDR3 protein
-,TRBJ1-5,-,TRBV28,TGTGCCAGCAGCCCCGGGAGGGGGGGCAATCAGCCCCAGCATTTT,CASSPGRGGNQPQHF
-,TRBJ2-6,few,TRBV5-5,TGTGCCAGCAGCCAAGAGGGAAACTCTGGGGCCAACGTCCTGACTTTC,CASSQEGNSGANVLTF
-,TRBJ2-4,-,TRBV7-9,TGTGCCAGCAGCTTATCAGGCCTGGCCAAAAACATTCAGTACTTC,CASSLSGLAKNIQYF
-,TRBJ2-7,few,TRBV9,TGTGCCAGCAGCCTCCGGCCAGGGGCCTCCTACGAGCAGTACTTC,CASSLRPGASYEQYF
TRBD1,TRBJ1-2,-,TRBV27,TGTGCCAGCAGTCTGACAGGGACGGGCTATGGCTACACCTTC,CASSLTGTGYGYTF
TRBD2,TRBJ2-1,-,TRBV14,TGTGCCAGCAGCCCGCTGCGTGGGACTAGCCGCTTGTACCGAACGGCTGAGCAGTTCTTC,CASSPLRGTSRLYRTAEQFF
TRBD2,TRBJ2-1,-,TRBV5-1,TGCGCCAGCAGCTTGGAAACTAGCGGGCTCTATGAGCAGTTCTTC,CASSLETSGLYEQFF
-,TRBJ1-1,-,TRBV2,TGTGCCAGCACCTACGGGGGGAACACTGAAGCTTTCTTT,CASTYGGNTEAFF
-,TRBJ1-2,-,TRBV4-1,TGCGCCAGCAGTCCTAAAGTCGCAACAGGGTTTGATGTCTACACCTTC,CASSPKVATGFDVYTF
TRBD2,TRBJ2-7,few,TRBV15,TGTGCCACCAGCAGTGACCGACTAGCGGGAATCGAGCAGTACTTC,CATSSDRLAGIEQYF
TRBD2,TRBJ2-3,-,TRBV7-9,TGTGCCAGCAGCTTACTAAGCGGGAGTGTCGGAGATACGCAGTATTTT,CASSLLSGSVGDTQYF
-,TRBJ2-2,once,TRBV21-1,TGTGCCAGCGGGCCCGTGGCGGGAGGGCCGGCCGGGGAGCTGTTTTTT,CASGPVAGGPAGELFF
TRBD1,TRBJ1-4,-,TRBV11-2,TGTGCCAGCAGCTTAGGATTGAGACAGGGTAATGAAAAACTGTTTTTT,CASSLGLRQGNEKLFF
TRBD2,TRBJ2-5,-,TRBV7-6,TGTGCCAGCAGCCCTGTGGGGACTAGCGGGAGGGCAGGGCAAGAGACCCAGTACTTC,CASSPVGTSGRAGQETQYF
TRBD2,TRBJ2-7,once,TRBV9,TGTGCCAGCAGCGCCCAGACTAGCGGGAGCGAAGGGCAGTACTTC,CASSAQTSGSEGQYF
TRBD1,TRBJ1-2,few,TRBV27,TGTGCCAGCAGTAGGACAGGGGGTAACTATGGCTACACCTTC,CASSRTGGNYGYTF
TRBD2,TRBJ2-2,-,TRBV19,TGTGCCAGTAGTATAGGCACCCACTCCCGAACTAGCGGGAGTAGGTCGATCGGGGAGCTGTTTTTT,CASSIGTHSRTSGSRSIGELFF
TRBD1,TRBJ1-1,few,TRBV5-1,TGCGCCAGCAGCTTGCGGACAGGGTGGGGGAACACTGAAGCTTTCTTT,CASSLRTGWGNTEAFF
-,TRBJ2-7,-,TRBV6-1,TGTGCCAGCATGGGGGCCAGCTACGAGCAGTACTTC,CASMGASYEQYF
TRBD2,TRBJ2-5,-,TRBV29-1,TGCAGCGGGATAGCGGGAGGGCCGGGTCGGTCGGAGACCCAGTACTTC,CSGIAGGPGRSETQYF
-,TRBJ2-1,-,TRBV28,TGTGCCAGCAGGGATAGCCGGTACAATGAGCAGTTCTTC,CASRDSRYNEQFF
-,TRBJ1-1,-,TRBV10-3,TGTGCCATCAGTGAGTCGGTGGGCATGAACACTGAAGCTTTCTTT,CAISESVGMNTEAFF
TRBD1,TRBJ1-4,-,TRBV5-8,TGTGCCAGCAGCTTGAGGGGACAGGCGGATGAAAAACTGTTTTTT,CASSLRGQADEKLFF
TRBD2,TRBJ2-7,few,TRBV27,TGTGCCAGCAGTTTCGTAGCGGGAGCTTACGAGCAGTACTTC,CASSFVAGAYEQYF
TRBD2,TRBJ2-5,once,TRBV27,TGTGCCAGCAGTCCCGGGACTAGCGGGAGAGAGACCCAGTACTTC,CASSPGTSGRETQYF
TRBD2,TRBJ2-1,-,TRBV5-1,TGCGCCAGCAGCCCCCTCGGACTAGCGGGAGGGCCGTCAAGTGAGCAGTTCTTC,CASSPLGLAGGPSSEQFF
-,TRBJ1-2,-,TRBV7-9,TGTTCCAGCAGATTTTCCCCAGGGATAGACTACTATGGCTACACCTTC,CSSRFSPGIDYYGYTF
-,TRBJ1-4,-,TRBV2,TGTGCCAGCTGCAGGGTTTGGGAAAAACTGTTTTTT,CASCRVWEKLFF
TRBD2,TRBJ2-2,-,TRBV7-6,TGTGCCAGCAGCCCCACAGCGGGAGACTACACCGGGGAGCTGTTTTTT,CASSPTAGDYTGELFF
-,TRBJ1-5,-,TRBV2,TGTGCCAGCAGTGACAGGGGCGATCAGCCCCAGCATTTT,CASSDRGDQPQHF
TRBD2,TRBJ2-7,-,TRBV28,TGTGCCAGCACCATCCACGCGGGGGGGGCCTACGAGCAGTACTTC,CASTIHAGGAYEQYF
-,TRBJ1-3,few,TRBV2,TGTGCCAGCAGGGGAGACGCTGGAAACACCATATATTTT,CASRGDAGNTIYF
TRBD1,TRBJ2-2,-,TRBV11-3,TGTGCCAGCAGCCCTCTTCAGGGGGCGGTTGGTACCGGGGAGCTGTTTTTT,CASSPLQGAVGTGELFF
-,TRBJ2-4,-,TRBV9,TGTGCCAGCAGCAACCGGGACTCGAAAAACATTCAGTACTTC,CASSNRDSKNIQYF
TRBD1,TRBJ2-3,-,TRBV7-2,TGTGCCAGCAGCTTAGGGACAGGGGTCTCAGATACGCAGTATTTT,CASSLGTGVSDTQYF
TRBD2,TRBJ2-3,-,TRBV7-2,TGTGCCAGCAGCTTAGCTAGCGGGTACCCAGATACGCAGTATTTT,CASSLASGYPDTQYF
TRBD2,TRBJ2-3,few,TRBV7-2,TGTGCCAGCAGCAGACAACTAGCGGGAAAGACAGATACGCAGTATTTT,CASSRQLAGKTDTQYF
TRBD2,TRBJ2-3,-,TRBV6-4,TGTGCCAGCAGTGACGGGGCGGGAGGAGACGATCCGCAGTATTTT,CASSDGAGGDDPQYF
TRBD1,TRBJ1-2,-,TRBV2,TGTGCCAGCAAAATGACAGGGGATACGGGCGGCTACACCTTC,CASKMTGDTGGYTF
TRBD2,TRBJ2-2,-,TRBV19,TGTGCCAGTAGTTTCGCGGCGGGAGGTTGGACCGGGGAGCTGTTTTTT,CASSFAAGGWTGELFF
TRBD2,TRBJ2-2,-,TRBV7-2,TGTGCCAGCAGCCTCGGGATAGCGGGAGGGGCCGGGGAGCTGTTTTTT,CASSLGIAGGAGELFF